The 21 T cell receptor beta chains below all came from one sample that was sequenced in a study of blood T cell repertoires in COVID-19. This table comes from immunoSEQ multiplex PCR, and its TCRdb copy is limited to in-frame clones, with some not included. The repertoire includes about 250,000 clones, roughly 88% of them detected once, and roughly 6% sits in the top ten. The sample comprised peripheral blood. All receptors come from a woman in her 30s with COVID-19, enrolled during active disease.

The J gene is TRBJ2-7, the V gene TRBV4-3; D is undetermined. CDR1 is LGHNA, CDR2 YSLEER, per germline. The CDR3 covers 14 residues. Trimming cost V 0 bases and J 3 bases, with 9 bases left between them. CDR3 coding DNA: TGCGCCAGCAGCCAAGATATCGGTCTCTACGAGCAGTACTTC. Translated: CASSQDIGLYEQYF.

The chain combines TRBV6-2 or TRBV6-3 with TRBJ2-7, with D possibly TRBD2 on 6 matching bases. V lost 6 bases to trimming and J lost 0 bases, with 15 bases between them. Per germline, CDR1 MNHEY and CDR2 SVGEGT. The CDR3 covers 15 residues. The CDR3 bases are TGTGCCAGCAGCCCGCTGGCGGAGGGCTCCTACGAGCAGTACGTC. Its translation is CASSPLAEGSYEQYV.

This clone was counted a few times. The chain combines TRBV5-1 with TRBJ2-7, with D tentatively TRBD1 (5 bases). CDR3 length equals 16 residues. Germline-derived CDR1 and CDR2 are SGHRS and YFSETQ. The V end lost 1 base, the J end lost 1 base, and 15 bases lay between the germline ends. The CDR3 bases are TGCGCCAGCAGCTTGAGATCAGGGTTTAAATCCTACGAGCAGTACTTC. This codes for CASSLRSGFKSYEQYF.

This sequence joins TRBV19 and TRBJ2-6; TRBD1 is a possible D gene (5 bases). The CDR3 is 17 residues long. Germline lookup yields CDR1 LNHDA and CDR2 SQIVND (reference sequence). Deletions cut 8 bases from V and 1 base from J, with 18 bases between. The CDR3 region has the DNA TGTGCCAGTTGTGCAGGGTTGGGATATTCTGGGGCCAACGTCCTGACTTTC. Protein product: CASCAGLGYSGANVLTF.

This chain uses TRBV15 with TRBJ2-1; TRBD2 is a possible D gene (8 bases). The CDR3 has 18 amino acids. CDR1 and CDR2 from the germline V gene are LNHNV and YYDKDF (reference sequence). Trimming took off 4 bases at V and 1 base at J, with 20 bases between the two ends. In nucleotides, the CDR3 is TGTGCCACCAGCAACTGGACTAGCCTACAGGGGTCCTACAATGAGCAGTTCTTC. It specifies CATSNWTSLQGSYNEQFF.

The V gene is TRBV25-1, the J gene TRBJ2-1; D call uncertain. Germline CDR1 reads MGHDK; CDR2 reads SYGVNS. Trimming took off 2 bases at V and 10 bases at J, with 9 bases between the two ends. This CDR3 spans 12 amino acids. The CDR3 DNA follows: TGTGCCAGCAGTGAAGTTGCGAAGGAGCAGTTCTTC. Translated, it gives CASSEVAKEQFF.

This chain links TRBV10-2 with TRBJ2-1; 8 bases are a match to TRBD2. The V gene's germline CDR1 is WSHSY and CDR2 SAAADI. Losses at the gene ends were 2 bases for V and 0 bases for J; bases not matched to a gene: 6. The CDR3 is 17 amino acids. The CDR3 protein is CASSEGERETSYNEQFF. The DNA for the CDR3 is TGCGCCAGCAGTGAGGGGGAGCGGGAGACCTCCTACAATGAGCAGTTCTTC.

The rearrangement uses TRBV5-3 and TRBJ2-5; D gene ambiguous. TRBV5-3 is reported as an ORF; its role is uncertain. CDR3 length equals 16 residues. Deletions cut 1 base from V and 2 bases from J, with 15 bases between. Written as DNA, the CDR3 is TGTGCCAGAAGCTTGTGCGTGGTCAGAGCGCAAGAGACCCAGTACTTC. It codes for CARSLCVVRAQETQYF.

The CDR3 nucleotides read TGTGCCAGCAGCCACACCCGCCGGACAGATACGCAGTATTTT. Translation gives CASSHTRRTDTQYF. The chain employs TRBV3-1 (or the pseudogene TRBV3-2) and TRBJ2-3; the D is unclear. The CDR3 has 14 residues. The germline V gene encodes CDR1 LGHDT and CDR2 YNNKEL (reference sequence). The germline V and J ends were trimmed by 3 bases and 3 bases, with 10 bases remaining between them.

The rearrangement uses TRBV14 and TRBJ2-1; TRBD1 matches 7 bases. This CDR3 contains 14 residues. Germline V gives CDR1 SGHDN, CDR2 FVKESK. The V gene end was trimmed by 7 bases and the J gene end by 5 bases; junction bases not matched to a gene: 8. The CDR3 here is CASTPGGLNNEQFF. The CDR3 nucleotides are TGTGCCAGCACCCCAGGGGGTCTAAACAATGAGCAGTTCTTC.

The rearrangement joins TRBV5-8 to TRBJ2-1; 13 nucleotides match TRBD2. With 4 bases clipped from V and 4 bases from J, the junction kept 2 bases outside the gene matches. This CDR3 spans 15 amino acids. The germline V gene encodes CDR1 SGHTS and CDR2 YDEGEE. Here the CDR3 DNA reads TGTGCCAGCAGCCCGGGACTAGCGGGGTACAATGAGCAGTTCTTC. Its protein is CASSPGLAGYNEQFF.

This sequence joins TRBV4-1 and TRBJ2-7; 9 nucleotides agree with TRBD2. CDR1 MGHRA and CDR2 YSYEKL come from the germline V gene. The CDR3 spans 16 residues. J lost 2 bases, V lost 1 base, and 6 bases had no gene match. The CDR3 DNA reads as TGCGCCAGCAGCCAAGCTCTAGCGGGGATCGCCTACGAGCAGTACTTC. Encoded protein: CASSQALAGIAYEQYF.

The table lists this clone with a count of one. The chain recombines TRBV12-3 or TRBV12-4 with TRBJ1-2; perhaps TRBD1 as D (6 bases). The V end lost 5 bases, the J end lost 8 bases, and 15 bases lay between the germline ends. The CDR3 covers 13 residues. CDR3 in DNA: TGTGCCAGCAGTAGTCAGGGGCGGCGAGGCTACACCTTC. Protein: CASSSQGRRGYTF.

V usage is TRBV5-6 and J usage is TRBJ2-3; TRBD2 matches 10 bases. Trimming cost V 3 bases and J 2 bases; bases outside gene matches: 12. Per the germline V gene, CDR1 is SGHDT and CDR2 is YYEEEE. The CDR3 has 18 residues. The CDR3 nucleotides read TGTGCCAGCAGCTGGGGCTTACTAGCGGGGCCTTACACAGATACGCAGTATTTT. As protein: CASSWGLLAGPYTDTQYF.

The chain links TRBV28 to TRBJ1-5, with D tentatively TRBD1 (5 bases). CDR1 is MDHEN and CDR2 is SYDVKM in the germline V gene. Trimming pared 5 bases from V and 3 bases from J, leaving 14 bases between. This CDR3 region has 15 residues. The CDR3 loop reads CASSLNRRYNQPQHF. The CDR3 coding sequence is TGTGCCAGCAGTCTTAACAGGCGCTACAATCAGCCCCAGCATTTT.

This chain connects TRBV9 to TRBJ2-5; 7 bases match TRBD2. Germline V CDR1 and CDR2: SGDLS, YYNGEE. V was clipped by 2 bases and J by 1 base; unmatched bases: 2. The CDR3 sequence is 14 residues long. The CDR3 nucleotides read TGTGCCAGCAGCGTTGCTAGCGGCCAAGAGACCCAGTACTTC. This translates into CASSVASGQETQYF.

The V and J genes are TRBV5-1 and TRBJ2-7; TRBD1 matches at 7 bases. The CDR3 totals 13 residues. Germline-derived CDR1 and CDR2 are SGHRS and YFSETQ. The V gene end was trimmed by 0 bases and the J gene end by 6 bases; junction bases not matched to a gene: 3. CDR3 region: CASSLEGAGEQYF. In nucleotides, the CDR3 is TGCGCCAGCAGCTTGGAGGGGGCCGGCGAGCAGTACTTC.

Worth noting for this clone: Other DNA sequences within the sample encode an identical CDR3. This chain uses TRBV19 with TRBJ2-5; TRBD1 matches at 7 bases. The germline CDR1 and CDR2 sequences are LNHDA and SQIVND (reference sequence). CDR3 length: 14 residues. V lost 1 base, J lost 1 base, and 0 bases stayed unmatched. The chain's CDR3 is CASSIGDSQETQYF. The DNA for the CDR3 is TGTGCCAGTAGTATAGGGGACAGCCAAGAGACCCAGTACTTC.

This chain links TRBV12-3 or TRBV12-4 with TRBJ1-4; D not resolved. The V gene lost 3 bases and the J gene lost 8 bases, with 10 bases spanning the gap. CDR3 length: 13 residues. The CDR3 loop is CASSFTVEEKLFF. The CDR3 DNA reads as TGTGCCAGCAGTTTCACAGTCGAGGAAAAACTGTTTTTT.

This rearrangement joins TRBV7-9 to TRBJ2-6; the D gene is possibly TRBD2 (6 bases). The CDR3 contains 16 residues. Germline V gene data show CDR1 as SEHNR and CDR2 as FQNEAQ (reference sequence). Trimming stripped 0 bases from V and 1 base from J, with 7 bases between. CDR3 in DNA: TGTGCCAGCAGCTTAGCAGGGACTTCTGGGGCCAACGTCCTGACTTTC. Protein sequence: CASSLAGTSGANVLTF.

This clone was seen once. The V and J genes are TRBV6-2 or TRBV6-3 and TRBJ2-6, with D possibly being TRBD1 (6 bases). Germline assignment: CDR1 MNHEY and CDR2 SVGEGT. The CDR3 is 17 amino acids. V was clipped by 4 bases and J by 3 bases, with 16 bases between them. The CDR3: CASSWDTSRSGANVLTF. The CDR3 DNA follows: TGTGCCAGCAGTTGGGACACCTCCAGAAGTGGGGCCAACGTCCTGACTTTC.